Listed below are T cell receptor beta chains from one sample, sequenced in a study of cytomegalovirus exposure and HLA in healthy donors. The assay was immunoSEQ multiplex PCR, and TCRdb's table has in-frame clones only and misses some. The sample has about 260,000 clones, approximately 84% seen once; the top ten hold 1.5% to 2.5%. Sequencing was carried out using PBMCs. All receptors come from a woman aged 40 to 55 in good health and CMV-seropositive. Both conserved end residues are part of each CDR3. Fields, in order: clone size, J gene, D gene, V gene, CDR3 DNA, CDR3 protein. The D gene is left open where the match is weak. Size values are once, few and many counts, or a class for expanded clones, and some rows have none.

- TRBJ1-2 TRBD1 TRBV4-3 TGCGCCAGCAGCCAAGGGATCGCACAGGGGCGCTATGGCTACACCTTC CASSQGIAQGRYGYTF
- TRBJ1-6 TRBD1 TRBV28 TGTGCCAGCAGGGCAGCCGGGACAGGGCATTCACCCCTCCACTTT CASRAAGTGHSPLHF
- TRBJ2-7 TRBD2 TRBV5-4 TGTGCCAGCAGCTTGGGGGGGGTAGCGGGAGTGGGCGAGCAGTACTTC CASSLGGVAGVGEQYF
- TRBJ2-7 TRBD2 TRBV14 TGTGCCAGCAGCGGAACTAGCGGGGACGCCTACGAGCAGTACTTC CASSGTSGDAYEQYF
- TRBJ2-5 TRBD2 TRBV30 TGTGCCTGGAGTCTGGGTGGGGGGGAAGAGACCCAGTACTTC CAWSLGGGEETQYF
few TRBJ2-1 - TRBV6-5 TGTGCCAGCAGTTACTCACCAGGGGTCAGTGAGCAGTTCTTC CASSYSPGVSEQFF
- TRBJ2-1 TRBD1 TRBV19 TGTGCCAGTAGTATCATCGGACAGGGGGCTAGAGAGCAGTTCTTC CASSIIGQGAREQFF
- TRBJ2-3 - TRBV6-6 TGTGCCAGCAGTTATACCCAGGCAGATACGCAGTATTTT CASSYTQADTQYF
- TRBJ2-1 TRBD1 TRBV5-1 TGCGCCAGCAGCTTAAGGGGACAGGTCGGCAATGAGCAGTTCTTC CASSLRGQVGNEQFF
- TRBJ2-1 - TRBV15 TGTGCCACCAGCAGGCAGTACAATGAGCAGTTCTTC CATSRQYNEQFF
- TRBJ2-1 TRBD1 TRBV4-3 TGCGCCAGCAGCCAAGAGTCAGGGGGCTACAATGAGCAGTTCTTC CASSQESGGYNEQFF
once TRBJ2-7 - TRBV28 TGTGCCAGCAGTTCTGCCGGGAGTTTGAACTACGAGCAGTACTTC CASSSAGSLNYEQYF
once TRBJ2-5 TRBD1 TRBV5-6 TGTGCCAGCAGCAATGGACAGGGAATGGGAGAGACCCAGTACTTC CASSNGQGMGETQYF
- TRBJ2-7 TRBD2 TRBV4-3 TGCGCCAGCAGCCAAGATAATCTAGCGGGGCCTTTCTCCTACGAGCAGTACTTC CASSQDNLAGPFSYEQYF
- TRBJ2-1 - TRBV5-5 TGTGCCAGCAGCTTTGCGGGGAGTATTAATGAGCAGTTCTTC CASSFAGSINEQFF
- TRBJ2-5 - TRBV19 TGTGCCAGTTCTGAGCGGCAAGAGACCCAGTACTTC CASSERQETQYF
- TRBJ2-7 TRBD1 TRBV2 TGTGCCAGCAGCTCCTACCCGACAGGGAAACAACCCTACGAGCAGTACTTC CASSSYPTGKQPYEQYF
- TRBJ2-2 - TRBV5-1 TGCGCCAGCAGCTTGGACAGGCGCCACACCGGGGAGCTGTTTTTT CASSLDRRHTGELFF
- TRBJ2-1 TRBD2 TRBV28 TGTGCCAGCAGCCCCTCGGGGGGGGAGGGCGAGGATGAGCAGTTCTTC CASSPSGGEGEDEQFF
- TRBJ2-1 - TRBV5-6 TGTGCCAGCAGCCTTAAGAGGAATGAGCAGTTCTTC CASSLKRNEQFF
- TRBJ1-6 - TRBV25-1 TGTGCCAGCAGTGAATATTTCGGTAGCTCCTATAATTCACCCCTCCACTTT CASSEYFGSSYNSPLHF
- TRBJ2-7 TRBD2 TRBV28 TGTGCCAGCAGTGTAGCGGGTGGACACTACGAGCAGTACTTC CASSVAGGHYEQYF
few TRBJ2-7 TRBD2 TRBV30 TGTGCCTGGGGACTAGCGGGAGTTCATTACGAGCAGTACTTC CAWGLAGVHYEQYF
- TRBJ1-2 - TRBV27 TGTGCCAGCAGTGGATTACAGGTTGAAGGTAACTATGGCTACACCTTC CASSGLQVEGNYGYTF
few TRBJ1-2 - TRBV4-3 TGCGCCAGCAGCCAAGATTTGTCCACCTCAGGGCAGGACCCCTATGGCTACACCTTC CASSQDLSTSGQDPYGYTF
- TRBJ1-1 - TRBV27 TGTGCCAGCAGTCCCCGGGGGGGGGTTACTGAAGCTTTCTTT CASSPRGGVTEAFF
- TRBJ2-7 - TRBV7-7 TGTGCTAGCAGCCCCTCCGATACAGGGCTCGACGAGCAGTACTTC CASSPSDTGLDEQYF
- TRBJ2-2 TRBD1 TRBV5-5 TGTGCCAGCAGCTCGACAGGGATGACCGAGGAGCTGTTTTTT CASSSTGMTEELFF
- TRBJ2-2 TRBD2 TRBV15 TGTGCCACCAGCAGAGGCATCATAGCGGGAGCGAACACCGGGGAGCTGTTTTTT CATSRGIIAGANTGELFF
- TRBJ2-5 TRBD2 TRBV2 TGTGCCAGCGGGGCGGGAGGCGAGACCCAGTACTTC CASGAGGETQYF